Below are 16 T cell receptor beta chains sequenced from a single sample in a study of control samples from healthy donors and cancer patients. This table comes from immunoSEQ multiplex PCR, and its TCRdb copy is limited to in-frame clones, with some not included. The table includes about 180,000 clones, approximately 94% detected once. The material sequenced was blood. Receptors originate from a young woman in good health.

The rearrangement uses TRBV5-1 and TRBJ1-1; D is unclear. Germline loops: CDR1 SGHRS, CDR2 YFSETQ. The germline V and J ends were trimmed by 0 bases and 3 bases, with 12 bases remaining between them. CDR3 length: 15 residues. Here the CDR3 reads CASSLVALRDTEAFF. Here the CDR3 DNA reads TGCGCCAGCAGCTTGGTCGCCTTGAGGGACACTGAAGCTTTCTTT.

V is TRBV19 and J is TRBJ2-1; D might be TRBD2 (6 bases). Trimming cost V 5 bases and J 4 bases, with 12 bases left between them. CDR3 length: 14 residues. The germline V gene has CDR1 LNHDA and CDR2 SQIVND (reference sequence). DNA for the CDR3: TGTGCCAGTAGTCGCCTAGCGACTTACAATGAGCAGTTCTTC. Its translation: CASSRLATYNEQFF.

The genes are TRBV2 and TRBJ2-4; D unclear. The germline V gene has CDR1 SNHLY and CDR2 FYNNEI. The V end lost 2 bases, the J end lost 2 bases, and 10 bases lay between the germline ends. This CDR3 has 15 amino acids. CDR3 residues: CASSELGFPKNIQYF. Written as DNA, the CDR3 is TGTGCCAGCAGTGAATTGGGGTTCCCCAAAAACATTCAGTACTTC.

The chain uses TRBV10-3 and TRBJ2-7; 8 bases map to TRBD1. Trimming at V came to 5 bases and at J to 0 bases, leaving 9 bases not matched to a gene. CDR1 is ENHRY, CDR2 SYGVKD, per germline. The length of the CDR3 is 16 residues. The CDR3 loop is CAISPFGQGLSYEQYF. For the CDR3, the DNA is TGTGCCATCAGTCCCTTTGGACAGGGTCTCTCCTACGAGCAGTACTTC.

The rearrangement joins TRBV18 to TRBJ2-7; D assignment may be TRBD1 or TRBD2 (5 bases each). The length of the CDR3 is 14 residues. With 3 bases removed from V and 0 bases from J, the gap between germline ends came to 9 bases. Germline V gene data show CDR1 as KGHSH and CDR2 as LQKENI. Written as DNA, the CDR3 is TGTGCCAGCTCACCCGGGACGGACTCCTACGAGCAGTACTTC. Amino acids: CASSPGTDSYEQYF.

The J gene is TRBJ2-2, the V gene TRBV5-1; D is unresolved. The germline CDR1 and CDR2 sequences are SGHRS and YFSETQ. Trimming removed 0 bases from V and 2 bases from J, with 5 bases in between. This CDR3 has 14 residues. The CDR3 sequence is CASSLGANTGELFF. The CDR3 coding sequence is TGCGCCAGCAGCTTGGGCGCCAACACCGGGGAGCTGTTTTTT.

The chain carries TRBV18 and TRBJ2-7, with D perhaps matching TRBD1 (6 bases). This CDR3 is built from 14 residues. V dropped 4 bases and J dropped 1 base, with 11 bases sitting between them. In germline, CDR1 is KGHSH, CDR2 LQKENI. The CDR3 coding sequence is TGTGCCAGCTCACTCCGGGACAATTCCTACGAGCAGTACTTC. It yields the protein CASSLRDNSYEQYF.

This chain uses TRBV19 with TRBJ1-5; possibly TRBD1 for D (6 bases). The CDR3 has 14 residues. Trimming left V 7 bases short and J 7 bases short, with 17 bases between. Germline V lookup: CDR1 LNHDA, CDR2 SQIVND (reference sequence). The chain's CDR3 is CASTDRGGGQPQHF. The CDR3 bases are TGTGCCAGTACCGATAGGGGGGGCGGGCAGCCCCAGCATTTT.

This clone has only one observation. V gene TRBV6-5 combines with J gene TRBJ2-1; D uncertain. Trimming took off 6 bases at V and 6 bases at J, with 9 bases between the two ends. Germline assignment: CDR1 MNHEY and CDR2 SVGAGI. The CDR3 length is 12 residues. CDR3 DNA: TGTGCCAGCAGCCGAAGACGCAATGAGCAGTTCTTC. This codes for CASSRRRNEQFF.

Only one count was recorded for this clone. The rearrangement joins TRBV5-8 to TRBJ2-2; 11 positions agree with TRBD1. This CDR3 region has 15 residues. The junction had 2 bases not matched to a gene; V was cut back by 2 bases and J by 5 bases. In germline, CDR1 is SGHTS, CDR2 YDEGEE. CDR3 coding DNA: TGTGCCAGCAGCTTTGGACAGGGGGCGACCGGGGAGCTGTTTTTT. Translating gives CASSFGQGATGELFF.

This chain connects TRBV18 to TRBJ1-5, with a weak D call TRBD1 (6 bases). The CDR3 is made up of 14 amino acids. CDR1 and CDR2 from the germline V gene are KGHSH and LQKENI. The V and J ends lost 3 bases and 7 bases respectively, with 13 bases between them. The CDR3 DNA sequence: TGTGCCAGCTCACCGGCGGGGGGCAGGCAGCCCCAGCATTTT. This gives the protein CASSPAGGRQPQHF.

The rearrangement joins TRBV5-1 to TRBJ1-4, with D possibly matching TRBD1 (5 bases). V gave up 2 bases and J gave up 4 bases, with 12 bases separating them. This CDR3 is 15 amino acids long. Germline V CDR1 and CDR2: SGHRS, YFSETQ. CDR3 nucleotide sequence: TGCGCCAGCAGCTTAATTTCCGGGGGTAATGAAAAACTGTTTTTT. Translation gives CASSLISGGNEKLFF.

The chain combines TRBV9 with TRBJ2-5; D not certain. CDR1 SGDLS and CDR2 YYNGEE come from the germline V gene. The CDR3 loop spans 14 amino acids. Trimming took 4 bases from V and 2 from J, leaving 12 bases between them. In DNA, the CDR3 is TGTGCCAGCAGCTCACGTCCCGCACAAGAGACCCAGTACTTC. Protein sequence: CASSSRPAQETQYF. Full variable domain (missing parts from reference TRBV9 and TRBJ2-5): DSGVTQTPKHLITATGQRVTLRCSPRSGDLSVYWYQQSLDQGLQFLIQYYNGEERAKGNILERFSAQQFPDLHSELNLSSLELGDSALYFCASSSRPAQETQYFGPGTRLLVL.

The genes are TRBV7-8 and TRBJ2-3; 8 bases line up with TRBD2. The CDR3 contains 15 residues. The V gene's germline CDR1 is SGHVS and CDR2 FQNEAQ. The ends lost 4 bases at V and 1 base at J; junction bases unmatched: 4. The CDR3 region has the DNA TGTGCCAGCAGCTCACTAGCGGAGGGCACAGATACGCAGTATTTT. This translates into CASSSLAEGTDTQYF.

The chain has TRBV6-5 and TRBJ2-3; D perhaps matches TRBD2 (6 bases). Germline V gives CDR1 MNHEY, CDR2 SVGAGI. CDR3 length: 14 residues. The ends were cut back, 6 bases at V and 0 bases at J, with 10 bases in the middle. CDR3 sequence reads: CASSRSGSTDTQYF. In DNA form, the CDR3 reads TGTGCCAGCAGCCGAAGCGGGAGCACAGATACGCAGTATTTT.

This chain uses TRBV19 with TRBJ1-1, with D uncertain. The CDR3 length is 13 residues. The germline V gene encodes CDR1 LNHDA and CDR2 SQIVND (reference sequence). Trimming pared 7 bases from V and 0 bases from J, leaving 9 bases between. The CDR3 coding sequence is TGTGCCAGTACCGCCGGTCTGAACACTGAAGCTTTCTTT. It translates to CASTAGLNTEAFF.